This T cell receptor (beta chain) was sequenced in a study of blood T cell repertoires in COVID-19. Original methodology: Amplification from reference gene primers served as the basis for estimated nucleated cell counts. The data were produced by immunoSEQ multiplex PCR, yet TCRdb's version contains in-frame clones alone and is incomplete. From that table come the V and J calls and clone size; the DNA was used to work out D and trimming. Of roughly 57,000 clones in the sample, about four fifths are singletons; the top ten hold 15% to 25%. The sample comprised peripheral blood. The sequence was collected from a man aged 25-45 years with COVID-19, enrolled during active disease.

The CDR3 region is CASSPTAGNQPQHF. Written as DNA, the CDR3 is TGTGCCAGCAGCCCAACAGCCGGCAATCAGCCCCAGCATTTT. The chain links TRBV7-9 to TRBJ1-5; D not resolved. V was clipped by 5 bases and J by 2 bases, with 10 bases between them. The CDR3 sequence is 14 residues long. Germline loops: CDR1 SEHNR, CDR2 FQNEAQ (reference sequence).